One sample yielded the 18 T cell receptor beta chains listed below, sequenced in a study of T cells in Graves' hyperthyroidism and ophthalmopathy. From RNA transcripts, TCR beta CDR3 regions were amplified. With the HTBI primer set, the TCR CDR3 went through a first round of RT-PCR. One entry per CDR3 protein, called by TCRdb with MiXCR from the multiplex PCR reads. The sample shows some 370,000 distinct CDR3 sequences, roughly 15% of them seen only once. Material for sequencing was blood. The source of these receptors is a woman in her twenties or thirties with Graves' hyperthyroidism that later progressed to Graves' ophthalmopathy.

The chain is built from TRBV6-2 or TRBV6-3 and TRBJ1-2; possible D gene TRBD1, 5 bases. Looked up from germline, CDR1 is MNHEY and CDR2 is SVGEGT. This CDR3 contains 14 residues. V was trimmed by 6 bases and J by 4 bases, leaving 15 bases between them. The CDR3 DNA reads as TGTGCCAGCAGCTCCGGGACGGAGGTCTATGGCTACACCTTC. Its protein is CASSSGTEVYGYTF.

This clonotype has only a few counts. The genes are TRBV27 and TRBJ2-1; 9 bases line up with TRBD1. Germline CDR1 MNHEY, CDR2 SMNVEV (reference sequence). V trimming: 0 bases; J trimming: 13 bases; junction bases outside the gene matches: 1. The CDR3 covers 12 residues. DNA of the CDR3: TGTGCCAGCAGTTTATCGGGACAGGGACAGTTCTTC. Translated, it gives CASSLSGQGQFF.

This clonotype has ten or more counts. The rearrangement links TRBV30 to TRBJ1-1; no firm D call. Germline V gene lookup returns CDR1 GTSNPN and CDR2 SVGIG (reference sequence). This CDR3 comprises 12 residues. The germline V and J ends were trimmed by 4 bases and 1 base, with 7 bases remaining between them. CDR3 in amino acids: CAWKRRNTEAFF. The CDR3, as DNA: TGTGCCTGGAAGCGCCGGAACACTGAAGCTTTCTTT. The full variable domain, in which reference TRBV30 and TRBJ1-1 provide the parts outside the CDR3, is SQTIHQWPATLVQPVGSPLSLECTVEGTSNPNLYWYRQAAGRGLQLLFYSVGIGQISSEVPQNLSASRPQDRQFILSSKKLLLSDSGFYLCAWKRRNTEAFFGQGTRLTVV.

Many counts were recorded for this clonotype. The V and J genes are TRBV29-1 and TRBJ2-7, with D tentatively TRBD1 (6 bases). V was shortened by 6 bases and J by 2 bases, with 14 bases between the two germline ends. CDR3 length: 13 residues. Germline CDR1 reads SQVTM; CDR2 reads ANQGSEA. The CDR3 is CSVGPTGPYEQYF. The CDR3 DNA follows: TGCAGCGTCGGGCCCACAGGGCCCTACGAGCAGTACTTC.

The chain recombines TRBV29-1 with TRBJ2-7, with TRBD2 as a possible D gene (5 bases). CDR1 is SQVTM, CDR2 ANQGSEA, per germline. V dropped 4 bases and J dropped 3 bases, with 7 bases sitting between them. This CDR3 comprises 11 residues. CDR3 bases: TGCAGCGTTGGGGAGAACTACGAGCAGTACTTC. Its protein is CSVGENYEQYF.

This clonotype has only a few counts. CDR3 nucleotide sequence: TGCGCCAGCAGCCAGACCCTTACTAGCGGCCGTCCTACCGAGCAGTACTTC. Translating gives CASSQTLTSGRPTEQYF. This chain uses TRBV4-1 with TRBJ2-7; 8 nucleotides agree with TRBD2. This CDR3 has 17 amino acids. J lost 6 bases, V lost 3 bases, and 16 bases had no gene match. The germline V gene has CDR1 MGHRA and CDR2 YSYEKL.

The rearrangement uses TRBV2 and TRBJ2-3, with a possible D match to TRBD1 (5 bases). Germline CDR1 and CDR2: SNHLY and FYNNEI. The CDR3 runs to 14 residues. Trimming removed 3 bases from V and 5 bases from J, with 12 bases in between. The DNA of the CDR3 is TGTGCCAGCAGTGAGGGAATAGGGGTAGATACGCAGTATTTT. This translates into CASSEGIGVDTQYF.

This clonotype was recorded many times. V and J are TRBV11-2 and TRBJ1-1; unclear D gene. The CDR3 runs 13 residues. V was shortened by 0 bases and J by 10 bases, with 12 bases between the two germline ends. CDR1 SGHAT and CDR2 FQNNGV come from the germline V gene. The CDR3 DNA is TGTGCCAGCAGCTTAGATCAGAGACGGAGAGCTTTCTTT. The encoded protein is CASSLDQRRRAFF.

The chain links TRBV9 to TRBJ1-4; 10 bases align to TRBD1. This CDR3 spans 15 amino acids. The germline gives CDR1 SGDLS, CDR2 YYNGEE. Trimming took 9 bases from V and 4 from J; bases not matched to a gene: 9. CDR3 in DNA: TGTGCCACTTCATCCGGGACAGGGGTTAATGAAAAACTGTTTTTT. Translated, it gives CATSSGTGVNEKLFF.

The J gene is TRBJ2-7, the V gene TRBV5-5, with D tentatively TRBD1 (5 bases). Germline loops: CDR1 SGHKS, CDR2 YYEKEE (reference sequence). V gave up 2 bases and J gave up 7 bases, with 13 bases separating them. The CDR3 is 13 residues long. Written as DNA, the CDR3 is TGTGCCAGCAGCTTAAGGGGAATCGGAGAGCAGTACTTC. Translated, it gives CASSLRGIGEQYF.

The rearrangement links TRBV10-2 to TRBJ1-1; D perhaps matches TRBD1 (5 bases). Germline CDR1 is WSHSY and CDR2 is SAAADI. V dropped 3 bases and J dropped 4 bases, with 12 bases sitting between them. This CDR3 is built from 14 residues. The CDR3 spells CASSDAGSSTEAFF. In DNA form, the CDR3 reads TGCGCCAGCAGTGACGCAGGGTCGAGCACTGAAGCTTTCTTT.

This clonotype occurred many times. The chain recombines TRBV11-2 with TRBJ2-1; D gene unclear. The CDR3 runs to 15 residues. In germline, CDR1 is SGHAT, CDR2 FQNNGV. The V gene lost 5 bases and the J gene lost 7 bases, with 18 bases spanning the gap. CDR3 in amino acids: CASSPVGSYLNEQFF. The CDR3 DNA sequence: TGTGCCAGCAGCCCCGTAGGGTCTTACTTAAATGAGCAGTTCTTC.

As concerns this clonotype: One end of the junction is discordant with germline, which a read error may explain. The chain has TRBV7-8 and TRBJ2-7; D is tentatively TRBD1 or TRBD2 (8 bases each). Germline V gene data show CDR1 as SGHVS and CDR2 as FQNEAQ. This CDR3 is 14 amino acids long. Written as DNA, the CDR3 is TGTACCAGCAGCTTAGCGGGACAGGCCTACGAGCAGTACTTC. Protein sequence: CTSSLAGQAYEQYF.

This clonotype turned up a few times. The rearrangement uses TRBV18 and TRBJ1-2; perhaps TRBD1 as D (6 bases). The CDR3 contains 16 residues. The V gene's germline CDR1 is KGHSH and CDR2 LQKENI. V was shortened by 3 bases and J by 5 bases, with 19 bases between the two germline ends. CDR3 loop: CASSPPLGGGVYGYTF. CDR3 DNA sequence: TGTGCCAGCTCACCGCCTCTCGGGGGCGGGGTATATGGCTACACCTTC.

This clonotype was seen many times. V usage is TRBV6-9 and J usage is TRBJ1-2, with D possibly TRBD1 on 5 matching bases. V dropped 4 bases and J dropped 5 bases, with 14 bases sitting between them. The germline V gene encodes CDR1 MNHGY and CDR2 SVAAGI. The CDR3 runs 14 residues. The CDR3 protein is CASSSRGWPYGYTF. CDR3 DNA sequence: TGTGCCAGCAGTTCAAGGGGATGGCCTTATGGCTACACCTTC.

This clonotype was seen many times. The chain has TRBV28 and TRBJ1-4; D is uncertain. Per germline, CDR1 MDHEN and CDR2 SYDVKM. The CDR3 runs 13 residues. The ends were cut back, 8 bases at V and 3 bases at J, with 10 bases in the middle. DNA of the CDR3: TGTGCCAGCCTGAGGACGCCTAATGAAAAACTGTTTTTT. This encodes CASLRTPNEKLFF.

The V and J genes are TRBV20-1 and TRBJ2-7; 7 bases line up with TRBD1. There are 13 residues in the CDR3. From germline, CDR1 is DFQATT and CDR2 SNEGSKA (reference sequence). V shed 5 bases, J shed 3 bases, and the junction held 7 bases outside the gene matches. The CDR3 DNA sequence: TGCAGTGCTGACAGGGCTCAGGGCTACGAGCAGTACTTC. Translating it yields CSADRAQGYEQYF.

This clonotype was seen only a few times. This rearrangement joins TRBV19 to TRBJ1-4; D is uncertain. CDR1 and CDR2 from the germline V gene are LNHDA and SQIVND (reference sequence). V was clipped by 5 bases and J by 5 bases, with 15 bases between them. The CDR3 contains 15 residues. The chain's CDR3 is CASSEGRIYNEKLFF. CDR3 coding DNA: TGTGCCAGTAGTGAAGGACGGATCTACAATGAAAAACTGTTTTTT.